This TCR beta chain was sequenced in a study of blood T cell repertoires in COVID-19. About the study: COVID-19 samples collected from the United States, Italy and Spain covered acute and convalescent phases. The analysed material was cDNA or gDNA that came from T cells, B-cell-depleted T cells, or PBMCs.

The CDR3 consists of 11 residues. Germline assignment: CDR1 MNHEY and CDR2 SVGAGI. The V and J ends lost 5 bases and 8 bases, in that order; junction bases with no gene match: 2. Original analysis: Reference gene primer amplification gave nucleated cell count estimates. Only in-frame clones appear in the TCRdb table, and some are missing; sequencing was by immunoSEQ multiplex PCR. V, J and clone size are those of that table, while D and trimming were read from the DNA. Of some 50,000 clones listed, around four fifths are singletons. In this sample, this clone turned up once. This clonotype was obtained from a man between 45 and 60 years old with acute or convalescent COVID-19. The sequencing input was peripheral blood. This chain joins TRBV6-5 and TRBJ1-1, with 7 bases that match TRBD1. As DNA, the CDR3 is TGTGCCAGCAGTCGACAGGGAGAAGCTTTCTTT. It translates to CASSRQGEAFF.